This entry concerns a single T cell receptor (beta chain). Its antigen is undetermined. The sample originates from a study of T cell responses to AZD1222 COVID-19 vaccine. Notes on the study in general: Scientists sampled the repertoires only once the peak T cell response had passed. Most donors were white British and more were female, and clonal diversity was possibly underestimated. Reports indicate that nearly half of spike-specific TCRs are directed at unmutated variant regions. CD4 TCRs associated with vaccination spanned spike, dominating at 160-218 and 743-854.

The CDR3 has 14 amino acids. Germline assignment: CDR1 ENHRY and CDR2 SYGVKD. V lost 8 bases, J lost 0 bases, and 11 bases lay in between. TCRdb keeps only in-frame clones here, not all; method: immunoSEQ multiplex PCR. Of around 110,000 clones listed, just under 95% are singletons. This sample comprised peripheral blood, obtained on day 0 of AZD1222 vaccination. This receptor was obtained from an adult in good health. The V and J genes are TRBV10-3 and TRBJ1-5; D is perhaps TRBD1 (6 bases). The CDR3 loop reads CAIGQTDSNQPQHF. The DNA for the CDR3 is TGTGCCATCGGACAGACCGATAGCAATCAGCCCCAGCATTTT.